The 15 T cell receptor beta chains reported below all come from one sample, sequenced in a study of OX40 agonist ivuxolimab in advanced cancers. Assay: immunoSEQ multiplex PCR; the TCRdb copy retains only in-frame clones and omits some. This sample yields some 78,000 clones, of which 85% to 90% are seen a single time; approximately 0.93% belongs to the top ten. The material was CD4+ or CD8+ T cells sorted from blood, obtained in a trial of the OX40 agonist ivuxolimab. The receptor source for this set is an adult with an advanced solid tumor such as melanoma, head and neck, liver or kidney cancer.

The V call is TRBV7-2, the J call TRBJ1-1; D gene uncertain. The CDR3 spans 13 residues. V dropped 5 bases and J dropped 2 bases, with 9 bases sitting between them. From germline, CDR1 is SGHTA and CDR2 FQGNSA. The CDR3, as DNA: TGTGCCAGCAGCGTGACGACTAACACTGAAGCTTTCTTT. Its translation: CASSVTTNTEAFF.

The chain combines TRBV29-1 with TRBJ2-3; D call uncertain. Germline values: CDR1 SQVTM, CDR2 ANQGSEA. V lost 3 bases, J lost 0 bases, and 10 bases lay in between. The CDR3 loop spans 14 amino acids. CDR3 nucleotides: TGCAGCGTTGATGAAGGACCTAGCACAGATACGCAGTATTTT. This sequence encodes CSVDEGPSTDTQYF.

J is TRBJ2-7 and V is TRBV6-1; TRBD2 aligns across 8 bases. The ends lost 1 base at V and 1 base at J; junction bases unmatched: 3. Germline-derived CDR1 and CDR2 are MNHNS and SASEGT. This CDR3 region has 15 residues. The DNA of the CDR3 is TGTGCCAGCAGTGAAGGAGCGGGGGCATCCTACGAGCAGTACTTC. This encodes CASSEGAGASYEQYF.

The J gene is TRBJ2-5, the V gene TRBV7-6; D ambiguous. V was shortened by 1 base and J by 4 bases, with 10 bases between the two germline ends. The CDR3 extends over 14 amino acids. CDR1 SGHVS and CDR2 FNYEAQ come from the germline V gene. CDR3 bases: TGTGCCAGCAGCTTAGTCTTAATGTCAGAGACCCAGTACTTC. Protein sequence: CASSLVLMSETQYF.

This rearrangement joins TRBV5-1 to TRBJ2-7; the D gene is possibly TRBD2 (6 bases). The CDR3 is made up of 14 amino acids. CDR1 and CDR2 from the germline V gene are SGHRS and YFSETQ. V lost 3 bases to trimming and J lost 5 bases, with 15 bases between them. CDR3 in amino acids: CASSSLQGGDEQYF. The CDR3 nucleotides read TGCGCCAGCAGCTCGTTGCAGGGAGGCGACGAGCAGTACTTC.

The J gene is TRBJ1-1, the V gene TRBV5-6; the D gene is possibly TRBD1 (5 bases). The CDR3 sequence is 16 residues long. From germline, CDR1 is SGHDT and CDR2 YYEEEE. Trimming shortened V by 0 bases and J by 1 base, and 13 bases separated the two germline ends. DNA for the CDR3: TGTGCCAGCAGCTTGGCGGGACGGGGGAAGAACACTGAAGCTTTCTTT. This codes for CASSLAGRGKNTEAFF.

V usage is TRBV6-1 and J usage is TRBJ2-5, with D unclear. CDR3 length: 12 amino acids. Trimming shortened V by 5 bases and J by 4 bases, and 8 bases separated the two germline ends. Per the germline V gene, CDR1 is MNHNS and CDR2 is SASEGT. The CDR3 DNA is TGTGCCAGCAGTTGGTCGAGAGAGACCCAGTACTTC. It translates to CASSWSRETQYF.

The sample holds a few counts of this clone. The chain has TRBV19 and TRBJ1-2; TRBD1 agrees at 9 bases. With 6 bases clipped from V and 3 bases from J, the junction kept 2 bases outside the gene matches. CDR3 length: 13 amino acids. The germline CDR1 and CDR2 sequences are LNHDA and SQIVND (reference sequence). CDR3 sequence: CASRDRGDYGYTF. The CDR3 bases are TGTGCCAGTAGGGACAGGGGAGACTATGGCTACACCTTC. Full variable domain (missing parts from reference TRBV19 and TRBJ1-2): DGGITQSPKYLFRKEGQNVTLSCEQNLNHDAMYWYRQDPGQGLRLIYYSQIVNDFQKGDIAEGYSVSREKKESFPLTVTSAQKNPTAFYLCASRDRGDYGYTFGSGTRLTVV.

The V gene is TRBV19, the J gene TRBJ2-1, with D possibly TRBD1 on 5 matching bases. The length of the CDR3 is 15 residues. V lost 5 bases and J lost 3, with 14 bases in between. Germline-derived CDR1 and CDR2 are LNHDA and SQIVND (reference sequence). CDR3 in amino acids: CASSPKQTDYNEQFF. The DNA of the CDR3 is TGTGCCAGTAGTCCGAAGCAGACAGACTACAATGAGCAGTTCTTC.

J is TRBJ1-2 and V is TRBV6-1; tentatively, D is TRBD1 (5 bases). V was shortened by 7 bases and J by 0 bases, with 15 bases between the two germline ends. Germline CDR1 is MNHNS and CDR2 is SASEGT. CDR3 length: 15 amino acids. This chain's CDR3 is CASIRGDSSNYGYTF. The DNA for the CDR3 is TGTGCCAGCATCCGGGGTGACAGTTCTAACTATGGCTACACCTTC.

The chain employs TRBV7-3 and TRBJ2-7; TRBD2 is a possible D gene (5 bases). Looked up from germline, CDR1 is SGHTA and CDR2 is FQGTGA. This CDR3 has 14 residues. Deletions cut 4 bases from V and 1 base from J, with 11 bases between. The CDR3 coding sequence is TGTGCCAGCAGCTCCCAAACGGGGTCCTACGAGCAGTACTTC. It is translated as CASSSQTGSYEQYF.

The chain joins TRBV5-6 to TRBJ1-1, with D uncertain. Per the germline V gene, CDR1 is SGHDT and CDR2 is YYEEEE. The V end was cut by 3 bases, the J end by 0 bases, with 21 bases between. The CDR3 is 18 amino acids. The CDR3 DNA sequence: TGTGCCAGCAGCTCGTGGGTTCAGACCTACACAGTGAACACTGAAGCTTTCTTT. It codes for CASSSWVQTYTVNTEAFF.

This clone turned up a few times. This sequence joins TRBV7-3 and TRBJ2-1; tentatively, D is TRBD2 (6 bases). V was pared by 5 bases and J by 10 bases, with 15 bases between. The CDR3 runs 13 residues. Per the germline V gene, CDR1 is SGHTA and CDR2 is FQGTGA. In nucleotides, the CDR3 is TGTGCCAGCAGCAAAAGGGGAGGCCTCGAGCAGTTCTTC. Translated: CASSKRGGLEQFF.

The sample holds one count of this clone. The chain combines TRBV29-1 with TRBJ1-5; TRBD1 is a possible D gene (5 bases). Trimming took off 5 bases at V and 4 bases at J, with 15 bases between the two ends. The CDR3 extends over 14 amino acids. CDR1 is SQVTM, CDR2 ANQGSEA, per germline. In DNA form, the CDR3 reads TGCAGCGTTTCGGACGGAAGGACAAATCAGCCCCAGCATTTT. Amino acids: CSVSDGRTNQPQHF.

This rearrangement joins TRBV10-3 to TRBJ2-7, with 7 bases aligning to TRBD1. The CDR3 covers 12 residues. Germline V CDR1 and CDR2: ENHRY, SYGVKD. Trimming took 8 bases from V and 4 from J; bases not matched to a gene: 5. This CDR3 is CAIGETGYEQYF. The CDR3 DNA follows: TGTGCCATCGGGGAGACAGGGTACGAGCAGTACTTC.